A selection of T cell receptor beta chains follows, all from one sample in a study of vaccination effects on CD4 cells after COVID-19. These receptors are not linked to any known antigen. Sequencing was performed with immunoSEQ multiplex PCR; in TCRdb, only in-frame clones are kept and a portion is missing. This table holds around 30,000 clones, around 66% found once. The sequenced sample was CD4+ T cells from PBMCs cultured with SARS-CoV-2 spike peptides, obtained before COVID-19 vaccination. The receptors shown here come from a human donor who had a prior SARS-CoV-2 infection. Each CDR3 is given with its conserved first and last residue. The order of the fields is J gene, V gene, clone size, D gene, CDR3 protein, CDR3 DNA. The D gene is left open where the match is weak. Clone size is given for some rows only: seen once, a few or many times, or a class if the clone is expanded.

TRBJ1-1 | TRBV6-5 | - | - | CASSIRPGHPGAFF | TGTGCCAGCAGTATTCGTCCGGGACACCCTGGGGCTTTCTTT
TRBJ1-1 | TRBV3-1/TRBV3-2 | - | TRBD1 | CASTPDRDGNTEAFF | TGTGCCAGCACCCCCGACAGGGACGGGAACACTGAAGCTTTCTTT
TRBJ2-7 | TRBV11-3 | - | TRBD2 | CASSSSGSSSYEQYF | TGTGCCAGCAGCTCTAGCGGGAGCAGCTCCTACGAGCAGTACTTC
TRBJ2-7 | TRBV5-5 | - | - | CASSLPPGYEQYF | TGTGCCAGCAGCTTACCTCCGGGCTACGAGCAGTACTTC
TRBJ2-1 | TRBV18 | - | - | CASSPRGDWSSYNEQFF | TGTGCCAGCTCACCACGAGGCGACTGGAGCTCCTACAATGAGCAGTTCTTC
TRBJ2-3 | TRBV18 | - | - | CASSPSSWTQYF | TGTGCCAGCTCACCTTCTTCCTGGACGCAGTATTTT
TRBJ2-5 | TRBV5-1 | - | - | CASSLYGRDGPQETQYF | TGCGCCAGCAGCTTATATGGCAGGGACGGACCCCAAGAGACCCAGTACTTC
TRBJ2-2 | TRBV4-3 | - | - | CASSQVFTSAGELFF | TGCGCCAGCAGCCAAGTTTTTACGTCGGCCGGGGAGCTGTTTTTT
TRBJ2-6 | TRBV13 | few | - | CASVKKTIDSGANVLTF | TGTGCCAGCGTGAAGAAGACGATTGACTCTGGGGCCAACGTCCTGACTTTC
TRBJ2-5 | TRBV19 | - | - | CASSRGGFETQYF | TGTGCCAGTAGTAGGGGGGGCTTTGAGACCCAGTACTTC
TRBJ2-2 | TRBV6-2/TRBV6-3 | - | - | CASSWGSTGELFF | TGTGCCAGCAGTTGGGGATCCACCGGGGAGCTGTTTTTT